The 15 T cell receptor beta chains below come from one sample, sequenced in a study of shared clonotypes between healthy human individuals (dated by TCRdb to the early 2020s). The library was obtained by the immunoSEQ multiplex PCR assay. Held by TCRdb, this immuneACCESS table contains in-frame sequences only and omits some clones. Under half of the omission traces to an unresolved V gene where checked; the cause of the rest is unknown. Within this sample are about 1.1 million clones, with approximately 75% of them counted one time only. Roughly 0.82% of the sample belongs to the ten largest clones. Sequenced material: memory CD4+ T cells from PBMCs. Explained via the paper, the cell subset or site label denotes: CD45RA-negative fraction. The receptor source for this set is a man younger than 35 in good health. Some clones in this sample may be carry-over from other donors' samples.

This CDR3 reads CASSRGTGNSNQPQHF. The DNA of the CDR3 is TGTGCCAGCAGCCGGGGGACAGGGAATAGCAATCAGCCCCAGCATTTT. The chain employs TRBV4-2 and TRBJ1-5, with TRBD1 matching 9 bases. The CDR3 is 16 amino acids. Germline V gene sequence: CDR1 LGHNA, CDR2 YNFKEQ. Trimming at V came to 4 bases and at J to 0 bases, leaving 4 bases not matched to a gene.

As regards this clone: The same CDR3 also results from other DNA sequences found in this sample. This chain connects TRBV20-1 to TRBJ2-7; D might be TRBD2 (5 bases). CDR1 is DFQATT and CDR2 is SNEGSKA in the germline V gene (reference sequence). This CDR3 comprises 10 residues. Trimming cost V 3 bases and J 6 bases, with 6 bases left between them. The CDR3 protein is CSASRGEQYF. In DNA, the CDR3 is TGCAGTGCTAGCCGGGGCGAGCAGTACTTC.

V is TRBV2 and J is TRBJ2-7; 9 nucleotides agree with TRBD1. The CDR3 sequence is 15 residues long. Germline trimming cut 6 bases from V and 3 bases from J; bases unmatched to any gene: 9. The germline CDR1 and CDR2 sequences are SNHLY and FYNNEI. The CDR3 loop is CASSDGGTGIYEQYF. CDR3 bases: TGTGCCAGCAGCGATGGCGGGACAGGGATCTACGAGCAGTACTTC. Together with reference TRBV2 and TRBJ2-7, the CDR3 gives the full variable domain: EPEVTQTPSHQVTQMGQEVILRCVPISNHLYFYWYRQILGQKVEFLVSFYNNEISEKSEIFDDQFSVERPDGSNFTLKIRSTKLEDSAMYFCASSDGGTGIYEQYFGPGTRLTVT.

The CDR3 nucleotides are TGCGCCAGCAGCCCGTTAGCGGGAGAAGTACGGGAGCAGTTCTTC. It codes for CASSPLAGEVREQFF. The V call is TRBV5-1, the J call TRBJ2-1, with 9 bases lining up with TRBD2. Germline-derived CDR1 and CDR2 are SGHRS and YFSETQ. V was pared by 4 bases and J by 10 bases, with 12 bases of the junction left unmatched. CDR3 size: 15 residues.

This chain uses TRBV19 with TRBJ2-5; 7 bases align to TRBD1. J lost 5 bases, V lost 2 bases, and 8 bases had no gene match. This CDR3 region has 15 residues. Germline values: CDR1 LNHDA, CDR2 SQIVND (reference sequence). CDR3 DNA sequence: TGTGCCAGTAGTATACGTTCGGGACAGCGGGAGACCCAGTACTTC. Translation: CASSIRSGQRETQYF.

The rearrangement uses TRBV13 and TRBJ1-3, with a tentative D call TRBD1 (6 bases). This CDR3 contains 16 residues. Germline CDR1 reads PRHDT; CDR2 reads FYEKMQ (reference sequence). V gave up 1 base and J gave up 2 bases, with 12 bases separating them. The CDR3 DNA reads as TGTGCCAGCAGCTTAGTGGGACACTACGCTGGAAACACCATATATTTT. Translation gives CASSLVGHYAGNTIYF.

The chain employs TRBV4-3 and TRBJ2-5; D is unclear. The CDR3 covers 15 residues. Germline V gene sequence: CDR1 LGHNA, CDR2 YSLEER. Between the trimmed V and J ends, which lost 4 bases and 7 bases, there was a span of 19 bases. The CDR3 DNA sequence: TGCGCCAGCAGCCCTAATAGCAGGCCGCCGGGGACCCAGTACTTC. This translates into CASSPNSRPPGTQYF.

Turning to this clone: Other DNA sequences from this sample encode an identical CDR3 as well. The J gene is TRBJ1-2, the V gene TRBV5-1; D is ambiguous. Trimming removed 5 bases at V and 1 base at J, with 6 bases between. Germline CDR1 and CDR2: SGHRS and YFSETQ. The CDR3 covers 12 residues. The CDR3 nucleotides read TGCGCCAGCAGTCTGGGTAACTATGGCTACACCTTC. Residues: CASSLGNYGYTF.

This chain connects TRBV7-2 to TRBJ2-1; D gene uncertain. The V gene lost 5 bases and the J gene lost 9 bases, with 20 bases spanning the gap. Germline CDR1 reads SGHTA; CDR2 reads FQGNSA. The CDR3 runs 15 residues. Here the CDR3 reads CASSRNGSPNGEQFF. The CDR3 DNA sequence: TGTGCCAGCAGCAGGAACGGGTCTCCTAACGGTGAGCAGTTCTTC. The full variable domain, its missing parts supplied by reference TRBV7-2 and TRBJ2-1, is GAGVSQSPSNKVTEKGKDVELRCDPISGHTALYWYRQSLGQGLEFLIYFQGNSAPDKSGLPSDRFSAERTGGSVSTLTIQRTQQEDSAVYLCASSRNGSPNGEQFFGPGTRLTVL.

The chain joins TRBV5-4 to TRBJ1-1, with D possibly TRBD1 on 6 matching bases. The V and J ends lost 3 bases and 3 bases respectively, with 9 bases between them. There are 13 residues in the CDR3. Germline loops: CDR1 SGHNT, CDR2 YYREEE (reference sequence). CDR3: CASSYRTDTEAFF. As DNA, the CDR3 is TGTGCCAGCAGCTACCGGACAGACACTGAAGCTTTCTTT.

The genes are TRBV14 and TRBJ2-5; D gene uncertain. The CDR3 contains 16 residues. The germline gives CDR1 SGHDN, CDR2 FVKESK. The germline V and J ends were trimmed by 0 bases and 7 bases, with 18 bases remaining between them. CDR3: CASSQDRGSGYWTQYF. CDR3 DNA sequence: TGTGCCAGCAGCCAAGATCGCGGCAGTGGTTATTGGACCCAGTACTTC. Full variable domain (rest looked up from reference TRBV14 and TRBJ2-5): EAGVTQFPSHSVIEKGQTVTLRCDPISGHDNLYWYRRVMGKEIKFLLHFVKESKQDESGMPNNRFLAERTGGTYSTLKVQPAELEDSGVYFCASSQDRGSGYWTQYFGPGTRLLVL.

The J gene is TRBJ2-7, the V gene TRBV11-2; possibly TRBD1 for D (6 bases). CDR1 and CDR2 from the germline V gene are SGHAT and FQNNGV. V dropped 2 bases and J dropped 6 bases, with 20 bases sitting between them. The CDR3 spans 16 residues. CDR3 sequence: CASSLFTLRGPSEQYF. CDR3 DNA: TGTGCCAGCAGCTTATTCACGCTCAGGGGCCCCAGCGAGCAGTACTTC.

The chain recombines TRBV4-1 with TRBJ1-4; D gene uncertain. Germline CDR1 MGHRA, CDR2 YSYEKL. Trimming pared 4 bases from V and 0 bases from J, leaving 9 bases between. The CDR3 extends over 15 amino acids. The CDR3 protein is CASSPGRSTNEKLFF. The CDR3 nucleotides read TGCGCCAGCAGCCCCGGACGCTCAACTAATGAAAAACTGTTTTTT.

The chain is built from TRBV2 and TRBJ2-5; D is unresolved. CDR1 SNHLY and CDR2 FYNNEI come from the germline V gene. The CDR3 covers 14 residues. V gave up 7 bases and J gave up 8 bases, with 20 bases separating them. CDR3 region: CASTTVAPPRTQYF. CDR3 sequence (DNA): TGTGCCAGCACTACAGTCGCTCCACCTCGAACCCAGTACTTC.

As regards this clone: Other DNA variants within this sample encode the same CDR3. This chain links TRBV9 with TRBJ2-7; 9 bases map to TRBD2. The CDR3 consists of 15 residues. J was trimmed by 3 bases and V by 0 bases; bases with no gene match: 4. Germline assignment: CDR1 SGDLS and CDR2 YYNGEE. The CDR3 loop is CASSVGGAGGYEQYF. CDR3 DNA: TGTGCCAGCAGCGTAGGCGGAGCGGGGGGCTACGAGCAGTACTTC.